Here is one T cell receptor (beta chain) with its context. Other DNA sequences within the sample encode an identical CDR3. Authors' data handling: Nucleated cell number was recorded as an estimate derived from reference gene primer amplification. The data were produced by immunoSEQ multiplex PCR, yet TCRdb's version contains in-frame clones alone and is incomplete. The V and J calls and clone size come from that table; D and trimming were worked out from the DNA. The sample lists 200,000 to 300,000 clones, around 84% seen once, with 4.2% in the top ten. The source of the sample is a study of blood T cell repertoires in COVID-19. Study at large: Samples taken during acute and convalescent COVID-19 were collected in the United States, Italy and Spain. T cells, B-cell-depleted T cells, or PBMCs provided the cDNA or gDNA that served as material.

The germline V gene has CDR1 KGHSH and CDR2 LQKENI. The CDR3 consists of 15 residues. V lost 2 bases, J lost 2 bases, and 3 bases stayed unmatched. The receptor was isolated from a man aged 55 to 70 with acute or convalescent COVID-19. V and J are TRBV18 and TRBJ1-5, with TRBD1 matching over 7 bases. The sequencing input was peripheral blood. The CDR3 DNA reads as TGTGCCAGCTCACCAGACAGGGTAGGCAATCAGCCCCAGCATTTT. It is translated as CASSPDRVGNQPQHF.